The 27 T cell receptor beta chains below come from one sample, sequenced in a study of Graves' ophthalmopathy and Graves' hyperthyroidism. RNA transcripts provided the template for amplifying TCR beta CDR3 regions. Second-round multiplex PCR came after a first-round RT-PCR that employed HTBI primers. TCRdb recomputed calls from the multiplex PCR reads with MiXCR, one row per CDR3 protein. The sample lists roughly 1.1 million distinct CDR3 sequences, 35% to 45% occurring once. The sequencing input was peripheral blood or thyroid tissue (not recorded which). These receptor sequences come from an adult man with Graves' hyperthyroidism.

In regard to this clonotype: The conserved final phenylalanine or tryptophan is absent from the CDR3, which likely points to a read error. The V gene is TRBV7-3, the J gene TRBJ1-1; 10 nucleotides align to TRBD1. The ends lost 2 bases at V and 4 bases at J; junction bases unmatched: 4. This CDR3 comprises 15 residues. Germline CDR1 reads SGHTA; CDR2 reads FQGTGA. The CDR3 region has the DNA TGTGCCAGCAGCTTACTCGGGACAGGGGCCACTGAAGCTTTCCTT. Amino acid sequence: CASSLLGTGATEAFL.

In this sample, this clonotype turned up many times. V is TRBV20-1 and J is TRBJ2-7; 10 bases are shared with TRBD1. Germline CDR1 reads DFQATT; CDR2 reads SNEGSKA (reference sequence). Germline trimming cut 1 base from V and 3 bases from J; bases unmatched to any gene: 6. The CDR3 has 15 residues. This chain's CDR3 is CSARADRGRIYEQYF. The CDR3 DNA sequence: TGCAGTGCTAGAGCCGACAGGGGGCGCATCTACGAGCAGTACTTC.

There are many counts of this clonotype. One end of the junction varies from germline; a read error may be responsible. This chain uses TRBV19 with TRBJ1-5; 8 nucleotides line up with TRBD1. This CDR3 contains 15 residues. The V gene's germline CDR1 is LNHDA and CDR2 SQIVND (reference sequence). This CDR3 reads CASSIDRGSNQPQHF. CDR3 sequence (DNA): TGTGCCAGTAGCATAGACAGGGGCAGCAATCAGCCCCAGCATTTT.

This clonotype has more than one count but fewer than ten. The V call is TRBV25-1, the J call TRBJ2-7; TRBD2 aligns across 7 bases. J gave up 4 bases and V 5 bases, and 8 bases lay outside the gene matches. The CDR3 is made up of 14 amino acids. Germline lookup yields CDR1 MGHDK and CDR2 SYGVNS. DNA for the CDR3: TGTGCCAGCAGTCCCGTGCGGGGGAGGTACGAGCAGTACTTC. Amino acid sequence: CASSPVRGRYEQYF.

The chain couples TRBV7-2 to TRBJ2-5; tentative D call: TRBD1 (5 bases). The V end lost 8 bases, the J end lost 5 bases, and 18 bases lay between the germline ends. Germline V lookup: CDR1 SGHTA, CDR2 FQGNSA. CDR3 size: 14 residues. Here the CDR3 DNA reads TGTGCCAGCTGCCAGGGCGCCCCTCGTGAGACCCAGTACTTC. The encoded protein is CASCQGAPRETQYF.

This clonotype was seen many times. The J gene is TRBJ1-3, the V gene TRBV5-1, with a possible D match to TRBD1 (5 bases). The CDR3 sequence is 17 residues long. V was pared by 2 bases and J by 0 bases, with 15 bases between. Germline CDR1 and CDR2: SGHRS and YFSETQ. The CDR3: CASSFSSGRISGNTIYF. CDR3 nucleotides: TGCGCCAGCAGCTTCTCTTCGGGACGGATCTCTGGAAACACCATATATTTT.

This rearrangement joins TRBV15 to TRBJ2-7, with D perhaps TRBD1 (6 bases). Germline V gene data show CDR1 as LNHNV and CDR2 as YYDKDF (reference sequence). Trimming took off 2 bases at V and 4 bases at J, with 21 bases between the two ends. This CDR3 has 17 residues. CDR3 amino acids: CATSRYRDSALLYEQYF. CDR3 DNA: TGTGCCACCAGCAGATACAGGGATTCGGCCTTGTTATACGAGCAGTACTTC.

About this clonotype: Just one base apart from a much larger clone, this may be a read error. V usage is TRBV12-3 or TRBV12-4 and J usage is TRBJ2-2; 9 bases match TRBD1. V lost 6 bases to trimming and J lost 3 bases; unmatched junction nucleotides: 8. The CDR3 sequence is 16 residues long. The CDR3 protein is CASRDTGQGDTGELFF. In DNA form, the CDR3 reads TGTGCCAGCAGGGACACGGGACAGGGTGACACCGGGGAGCTGTTTTTT.

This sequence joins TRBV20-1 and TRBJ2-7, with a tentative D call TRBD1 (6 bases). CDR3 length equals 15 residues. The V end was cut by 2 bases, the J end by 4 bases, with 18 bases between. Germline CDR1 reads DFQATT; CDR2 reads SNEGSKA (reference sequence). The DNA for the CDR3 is TGCAGTGCTAGACCCCCGGAGACAGGAGGTTACGAGCAGTACTTC. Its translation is CSARPPETGGYEQYF.

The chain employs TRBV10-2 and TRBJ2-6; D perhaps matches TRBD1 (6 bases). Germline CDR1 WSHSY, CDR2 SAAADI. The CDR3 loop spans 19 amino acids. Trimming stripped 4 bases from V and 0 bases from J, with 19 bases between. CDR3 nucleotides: TGCGCCAGCAGTGGAGTGGGACACCTATTTGGCTCTGGGGCCAACGTCCTGACTTTC. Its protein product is CASSGVGHLFGSGANVLTF.

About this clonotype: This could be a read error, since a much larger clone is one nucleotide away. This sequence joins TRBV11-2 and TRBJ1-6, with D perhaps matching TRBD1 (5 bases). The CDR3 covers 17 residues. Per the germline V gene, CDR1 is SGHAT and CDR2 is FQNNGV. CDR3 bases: TGTGCCAGCAGCCCGCAGATTTGGGGGGGGAATAATTCACCCCCCCACTTT. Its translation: CASSPQIWGGNNSPPHF.

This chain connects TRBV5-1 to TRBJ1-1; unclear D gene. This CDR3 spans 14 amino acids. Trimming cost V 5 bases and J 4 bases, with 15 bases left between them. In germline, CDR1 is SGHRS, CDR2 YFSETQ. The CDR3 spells CASRSSASFTEAFF. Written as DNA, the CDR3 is TGCGCCAGCAGGTCGTCAGCGAGTTTCACTGAAGCTTTCTTT.

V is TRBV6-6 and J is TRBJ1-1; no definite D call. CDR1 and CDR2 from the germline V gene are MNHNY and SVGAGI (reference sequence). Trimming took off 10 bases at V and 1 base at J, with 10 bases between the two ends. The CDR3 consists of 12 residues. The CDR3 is CATLDANTEAFF. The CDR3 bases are TGTGCCACCCTCGATGCGAACACTGAAGCTTTCTTT.

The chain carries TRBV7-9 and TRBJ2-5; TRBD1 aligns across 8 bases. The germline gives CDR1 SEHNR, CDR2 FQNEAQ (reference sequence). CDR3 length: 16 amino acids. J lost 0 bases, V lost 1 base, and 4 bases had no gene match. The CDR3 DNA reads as TGTGCCAGCAGCTTAGACCAGGGGGCTCACCAAGAGACCCAGTACTTC. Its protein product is CASSLDQGAHQETQYF.

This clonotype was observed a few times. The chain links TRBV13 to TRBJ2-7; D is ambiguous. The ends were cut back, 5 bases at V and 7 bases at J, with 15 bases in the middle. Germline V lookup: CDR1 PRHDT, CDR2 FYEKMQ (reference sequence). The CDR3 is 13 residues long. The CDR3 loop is CASSQENGGEQYF. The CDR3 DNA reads TGTGCCAGCAGCCAAGAAAACGGTGGGGAGCAGTACTTC.

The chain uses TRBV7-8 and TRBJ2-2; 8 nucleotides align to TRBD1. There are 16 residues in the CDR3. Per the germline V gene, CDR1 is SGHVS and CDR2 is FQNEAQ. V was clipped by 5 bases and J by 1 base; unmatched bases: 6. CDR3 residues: CASSRYGTGNTGELFF. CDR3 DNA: TGTGCCAGCAGCCGTTACGGGACAGGGAACACCGGGGAGCTGTTTTTT. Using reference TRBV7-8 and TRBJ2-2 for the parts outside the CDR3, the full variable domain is GAGVSQSPRYKVAKRGQDVALRCDPISGHVSLFWYQQALGQGPEFLTYFQNEAQLDKSGLPSDRFFAERPEGSVSTLKIQRTQQEDSAVYLCASSRYGTGNTGELFFGEGSRLTVL.

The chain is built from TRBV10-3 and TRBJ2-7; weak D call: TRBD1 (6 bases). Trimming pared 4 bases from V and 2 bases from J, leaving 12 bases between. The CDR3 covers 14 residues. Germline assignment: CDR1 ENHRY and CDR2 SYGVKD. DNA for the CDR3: TGTGCCATCAGTGGGCAGGGGCCTACCTACGAGCAGTACTTC. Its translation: CAISGQGPTYEQYF.

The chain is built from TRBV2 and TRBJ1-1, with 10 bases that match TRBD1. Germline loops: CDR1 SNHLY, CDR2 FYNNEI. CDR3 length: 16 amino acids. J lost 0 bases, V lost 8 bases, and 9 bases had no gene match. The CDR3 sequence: CASGSGTGAMNTEAFF. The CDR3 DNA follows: TGTGCCAGCGGTTCCGGGACAGGGGCAATGAACACTGAAGCTTTCTTT.

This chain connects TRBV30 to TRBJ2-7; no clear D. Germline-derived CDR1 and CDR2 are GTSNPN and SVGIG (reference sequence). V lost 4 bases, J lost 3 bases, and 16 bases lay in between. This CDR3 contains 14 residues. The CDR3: CAWKLENPLYEQYF. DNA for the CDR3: TGTGCCTGGAAACTCGAGAATCCCCTCTACGAGCAGTACTTC.

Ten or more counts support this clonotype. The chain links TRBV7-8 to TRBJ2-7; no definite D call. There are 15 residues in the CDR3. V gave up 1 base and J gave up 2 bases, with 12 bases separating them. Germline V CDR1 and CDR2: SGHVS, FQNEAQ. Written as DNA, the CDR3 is TGTGCCAGCAGCTTAGAGGCCGGGCCCCCCTACGAGCAGTACTTC. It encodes CASSLEAGPPYEQYF.

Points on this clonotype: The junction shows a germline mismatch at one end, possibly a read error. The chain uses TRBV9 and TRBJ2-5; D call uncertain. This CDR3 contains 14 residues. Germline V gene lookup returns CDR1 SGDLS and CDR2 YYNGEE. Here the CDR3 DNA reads TGTGCCAGCAGCCCTCAGGTAAAACAAGAGACCCAGCACTTC. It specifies CASSPQVKQETQHF.

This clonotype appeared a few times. The CDR3 spells CASRTKYTGELFF. In DNA, the CDR3 is TGTGCCAGCAGAACTAAATACACCGGGGAGCTGTTTTTT. The chain has TRBV2 and TRBJ2-2; D remains ambiguous. From germline, CDR1 is SNHLY and CDR2 FYNNEI. The CDR3 loop spans 13 amino acids. The V end was cut by 6 bases, the J end by 3 bases, with 8 bases between. The whole variable domain, remainder taken from reference TRBV2 and TRBJ2-2, is EPEVTQTPSHQVTQMGQEVILRCVPISNHLYFYWYRQILGQKVEFLVSFYNNEISEKSEIFDDQFSVERPDGSNFTLKIRSTKLEDSAMYFCASRTKYTGELFFGEGSRLTVL.

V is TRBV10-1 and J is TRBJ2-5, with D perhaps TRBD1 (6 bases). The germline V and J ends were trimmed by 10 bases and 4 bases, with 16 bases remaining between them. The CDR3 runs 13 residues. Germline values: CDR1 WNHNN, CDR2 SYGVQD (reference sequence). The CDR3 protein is CAIWQGLGETQYF. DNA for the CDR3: TGCGCCATCTGGCAGGGGTTGGGAGAGACCCAGTACTTC.

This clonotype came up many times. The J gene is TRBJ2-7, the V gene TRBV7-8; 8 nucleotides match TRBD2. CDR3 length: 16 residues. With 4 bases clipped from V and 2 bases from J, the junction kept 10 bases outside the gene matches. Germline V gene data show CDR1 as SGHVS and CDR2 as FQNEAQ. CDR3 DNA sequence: TGTGCCAGCAGCTCTCAGGGACTAGTATTGACCTACGAGCAGTACTTC. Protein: CASSSQGLVLTYEQYF. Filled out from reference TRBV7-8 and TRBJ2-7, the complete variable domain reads GAGVSQSPRYKVAKRGQDVALRCDPISGHVSLFWYQQALGQGPEFLTYFQNEAQLDKSGLPSDRFFAERPEGSVSTLKIQRTQQEDSAVYLCASSSQGLVLTYEQYFGPGTRLTVT.

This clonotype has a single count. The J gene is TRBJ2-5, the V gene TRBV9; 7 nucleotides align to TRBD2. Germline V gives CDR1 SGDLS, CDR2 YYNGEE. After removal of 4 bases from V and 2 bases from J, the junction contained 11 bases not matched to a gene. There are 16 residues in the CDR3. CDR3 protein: CASSPGGSGLQETQYF. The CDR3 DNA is TGTGCCAGCAGCCCCGGAGGTAGCGGGCTACAAGAGACCCAGTACTTC.

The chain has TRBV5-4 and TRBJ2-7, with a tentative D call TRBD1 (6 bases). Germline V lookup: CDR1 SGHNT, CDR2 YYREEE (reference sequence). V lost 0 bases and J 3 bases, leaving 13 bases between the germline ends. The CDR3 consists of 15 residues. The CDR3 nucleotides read TGTGCCAGCAGCTTGGGTTGGGACACTAACTACGAGCAGTACTTC. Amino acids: CASSLGWDTNYEQYF.

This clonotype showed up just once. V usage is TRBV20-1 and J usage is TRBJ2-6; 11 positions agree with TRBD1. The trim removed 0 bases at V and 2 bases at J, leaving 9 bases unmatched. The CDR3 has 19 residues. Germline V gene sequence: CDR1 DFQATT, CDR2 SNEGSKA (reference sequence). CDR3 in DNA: TGCAGTGCTAGAGATCTCGGCAGGACAGGGGGCGCTGGGGCCAACGTCCTGACTTTC. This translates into CSARDLGRTGGAGANVLTF.